This T cell receptor beta chain was sequenced for a study of OX40 agonist ivuxolimab in advanced cancers. Study-wide points: Compared with CD4+, CD8+ T cells on average had more expanded clones.

In the case of this clone: Its antigen is unknown.

Germline CDR1 is SGHRS and CDR2 is YFSETQ. The CDR3 consists of 17 residues. The junction had 9 bases not matched to a gene; V was cut back by 4 bases and J by 4 bases. TCRdb keeps only in-frame clones here, not all; method: immunoSEQ multiplex PCR. The table includes nearly 110,000 clones, around 90% detected once. Autoimmune disease history or systemic immunosuppression excluded patients. The sequencing here drew on CD4+ or CD8+ T cells sorted from blood, taken in a trial of the OX40 agonist ivuxolimab. The receptor comes from an adult with an advanced solid tumor such as melanoma, head and neck, liver or kidney cancer. The chain uses TRBV5-1 and TRBJ2-7, with TRBD2 matching 15 bases. The DNA of the CDR3 is TGCGCCAGCAGCCGCGGACTAGCGGGAGGGCCGGGGTACGAGCAGTACTTC. It translates to CASSRGLAGGPGYEQYF.